The clone carrying this T cell receptor beta chain has at least ten counts. Its matching antigen is unknown. Researchers took RNA transcripts and amplified the TCR beta CDR3 regions from them. Researchers ran a first-round RT-PCR on the TCR CDR3 using the HTBI primer set. TCRdb called the multiplex PCR reads again in MiXCR, with one record for every CDR3 protein. Among hundreds of thousands of distinct CDR3 sequences listed, around 19% were seen once. The CDR3 length is 13 residues. The ends were cut back, 2 bases at V and 4 bases at J, with 12 bases in the middle. Germline assignment: CDR1 DFQATT and CDR2 SNEGSKA (reference sequence). The record originates from a study of T cells in Graves' hyperthyroidism and ophthalmopathy. Whole-study results and caveats: Model output signaled ophthalmopathy a median 6.5 months ahead of onset.

Source material: blood. This rearrangement joins TRBV20-1 to TRBJ2-7; tentative D call: TRBD1 (7 bases). The TCR originated in a woman in her forties or fifties with Graves' hyperthyroidism that later progressed to Graves' ophthalmopathy. In DNA form, the CDR3 reads TGCAGTGCTAGATACAGGGGAGGATACGAGCAGTACTTC. Protein sequence: CSARYRGGYEQYF.